This T cell receptor (beta chain) was found in a study of T cell changes during pregnancy in multiple sclerosis. The assay was immunoSEQ multiplex PCR, and TCRdb's table has in-frame clones only and misses some. The table has about 24,000 clones, about nine tenths seen once. The sequencing used CD8+ T cells from peripheral blood mononuclear cells, collected in the third trimester of pregnancy. The TCR originated in a female donor in good health, enrolled as a control in a pregnancy study.

CDR3 in amino acids: CASSLSVYNEQFF. The DNA for the CDR3 is TGTGCCAGCAGCTTAAGCGTCTACAATGAGCAGTTCTTC. The chain joins TRBV7-8 to TRBJ2-1; no clear D. The CDR3 is 13 amino acids. Trimming shortened V by 2 bases and J by 3 bases, and 5 bases separated the two germline ends. Per the germline V gene, CDR1 is SGHVS and CDR2 is FQNEAQ.